One and the same sample provided the 29 T cell receptor beta chains below, sequenced in a study of beta chain features in type 1 diabetes. These receptors have no identified antigens. Study-wide points: Across all four CD4+ subsets, people with type 1 diabetes showed modestly shorter TCRB CDR3s.

What was sequenced were expressed TCRB transcripts, since all of the isolated RNA had been reverse transcribed. The method was immunoSEQ multiplex PCR; TCRdb's version includes in-frame clones alone and lacks a portion of them. The table includes about 360,000 clones, roughly 13% detected once. The sample comprised naive CD4+ T cells from blood. These receptors were collected from a woman aged 18-29 years with type 1 diabetes.

This clone was seen more than once but under ten times. The gene calls are TRBV28 and TRBJ1-5; D is unclear. Trimming cost V 2 bases and J 7 bases, with 3 bases left between them. The CDR3 is 11 amino acids. Germline CDR1 is MDHEN and CDR2 is SYDVKM. CDR3 region: CASSLTQPQHF. In DNA form, the CDR3 reads TGTGCCAGCAGTTTAACACAGCCCCAGCATTTT.

This chain uses TRBV4-1 with TRBJ2-7; 7 nucleotides align to TRBD2. The CDR3 has 14 residues. J gave up 9 bases and V 1 base, and 9 bases lay outside the gene matches. Germline assignment: CDR1 MGHRA and CDR2 YSYEKL. In nucleotides, the CDR3 is TGCGCCAGCAGCCAAGCTCTAGCTTGGGGGGGGCAGTACTTC. Amino acids: CASSQALAWGGQYF.

V gene TRBV15 combines with J gene TRBJ2-7; tentatively, D is TRBD2 (5 bases). CDR1 and CDR2 from the germline V gene are LNHNV and YYDKDF (reference sequence). The CDR3 contains 14 residues. V was shortened by 1 base and J by 6 bases, with 13 bases between the two germline ends. This CDR3 reads CATSRVVSGSEQYF. For the CDR3, the DNA is TGTGCCACCAGCAGAGTTGTTAGTGGGAGCGAGCAGTACTTC. Drawing the rest from reference TRBV15 and TRBJ2-7, the complete variable domain is DAMVIQNPRYQVTQFGKPVTLSCSQTLNHNVMYWYQQKSSQAPKLLFHYYDKDFNNEADTPDNFQSRRPNTSFCFLDIRSPGLGDTAMYLCATSRVVSGSEQYFGPGTRLTVT.

The chain carries TRBV28 and TRBJ1-2; 9 bases agree with TRBD1. V lost 5 bases, J lost 4 bases, and 8 bases stayed unmatched. This CDR3 contains 15 residues. Germline CDR1 reads MDHEN; CDR2 reads SYDVKM. Here the CDR3 DNA reads TGTGCCAGCAGTCCGACGACAGGGGGTCTCTATGGCTACACCTTC. Translation: CASSPTTGGLYGYTF.

This clone appeared a few times. The genes are TRBV5-4 and TRBJ2-3; TRBD2 matches 11 bases. Germline V gene lookup returns CDR1 SGHNT and CDR2 YYREEE (reference sequence). The CDR3 is made up of 15 amino acids. With V trimmed by 4 bases and J by 5 bases, 6 bases remained unmatched. The CDR3 loop reads CASSTPSGRRDTQYF. The DNA for the CDR3 is TGTGCCAGCAGCACACCTAGCGGGAGGCGAGATACGCAGTATTTT.

This chain connects TRBV5-1 to TRBJ1-6; 7 positions agree with TRBD1. The germline CDR1 and CDR2 sequences are SGHRS and YFSETQ. The ends lost 7 bases at V and 7 bases at J; junction bases unmatched: 5. The CDR3 covers 13 residues. Here the CDR3 reads CASRTGGNSPLHF. The CDR3 DNA reads as TGCGCCAGCCGGACAGGTGGCAATTCACCCCTCCACTTT.

The table lists this clone with a few counts. Other DNA sequences within the sample encode an identical CDR3. This chain links TRBV7-9 with TRBJ1-5; D is undetermined. The CDR3 covers 13 residues. Germline V gene sequence: CDR1 SEHNR, CDR2 FQNEAQ (reference sequence). Trimming cost V 2 bases and J 5 bases, with 7 bases left between them. Here the CDR3 DNA reads TGTGCCAGCAGCTTATCGAGGGATCAGCCCCAGCATTTT. This codes for CASSLSRDQPQHF.

The chain uses TRBV27 and TRBJ1-6, with D unclear. Trimming removed 3 bases at V and 9 bases at J, with 9 bases between. From germline, CDR1 is MNHEY and CDR2 SMNVEV (reference sequence). The CDR3 length is 13 residues. The CDR3 nucleotides are TGTGCCAGCAGTTTGAGAGTTGGTTCACCCCTCCACTTT. It translates to CASSLRVGSPLHF.

The rearrangement uses TRBV28 and TRBJ1-3; no clear D gene. Germline V gene lookup returns CDR1 MDHEN and CDR2 SYDVKM. This CDR3 is built from 15 residues. V was shortened by 5 bases and J by 0 bases, with 11 bases between the two germline ends. Here the CDR3 reads CASSPGTASGNTIYF. The CDR3 DNA follows: TGTGCCAGCAGTCCAGGTACAGCCTCTGGAAACACCATATATTTT.

This clone has just a few counts. The V call is TRBV10-3, the J call TRBJ1-2; 8 nucleotides align to TRBD1. This CDR3 comprises 13 residues. From germline, CDR1 is ENHRY and CDR2 SYGVKD. The V and J ends lost 7 bases and 6 bases, in that order; junction bases with no gene match: 7. CDR3 region: CAITVQGGDGYTF. The CDR3 nucleotides read TGTGCCATCACCGTACAGGGGGGCGATGGCTACACCTTC.

The sample holds a few counts of this clone. The chain links TRBV27 to TRBJ2-7; D may be TRBD1 (6 bases). With 5 bases removed from V and 0 bases from J, the gap between germline ends came to 8 bases. CDR1 and CDR2 (germline): MNHEY, SMNVEV (reference sequence). CDR3 length equals 13 residues. The CDR3 nucleotides are TGTGCCAGCAGTCCGGGACACTCCTACGAGCAGTACTTC. Its translation is CASSPGHSYEQYF.

This clone was seen more than once but under ten times. This chain uses TRBV7-9 with TRBJ1-1, with D possibly TRBD1 on 6 matching bases. CDR3 length equals 12 residues. The V gene lost 11 bases and the J gene lost 2 bases, with 12 bases spanning the gap. Germline V gene sequence: CDR1 SEHNR, CDR2 FQNEAQ (reference sequence). The CDR3: CASGAVNTEAFF. The CDR3, as DNA: TGTGCCTCAGGGGCGGTTAACACTGAAGCTTTCTTT.

The genes are TRBV19 and TRBJ2-5, with D uncertain. Germline V gene sequence: CDR1 LNHDA, CDR2 SQIVND (reference sequence). The CDR3 totals 15 residues. V was cut by 8 bases and J by 0 bases, with 16 bases left in between. The chain's CDR3 is CASPTVAENQETQYF. The DNA for the CDR3 is TGTGCCAGTCCTACGGTAGCAGAAAACCAAGAGACCCAGTACTTC. The entire variable domain, with the rest obtained from reference TRBV19 and TRBJ2-5, is as follows: DGGITQSPKYLFRKEGQNVTLSCEQNLNHDAMYWYRQDPGQGLRLIYYSQIVNDFQKGDIAEGYSVSREKKESFPLTVTSAQKNPTAFYLCASPTVAENQETQYFGPGTRLLVL.

This clone was seen more than once but under ten times. The V gene is TRBV2, the J gene TRBJ2-7, with 8 bases identical to TRBD2. Germline CDR1 reads SNHLY; CDR2 reads FYNNEI. This CDR3 region has 13 residues. V lost 6 bases and J lost 2; bases outside the gene matches: 3. This chain's CDR3 is CASRRGLAYEQYF. CDR3 DNA sequence: TGTGCCAGCAGGCGGGGACTAGCCTACGAGCAGTACTTC.

V is TRBV5-4 and J is TRBJ1-4, with D perhaps TRBD1 (6 bases). Germline lookup yields CDR1 SGHNT and CDR2 YYREEE (reference sequence). V shed 3 bases and J shed 5 bases, with 11 bases lying between them. This CDR3 has 14 residues. The CDR3 region is CASSWGGSNEKLFF. The CDR3 coding sequence is TGTGCCAGCAGCTGGGGGGGCTCAAATGAAAAACTGTTTTTT. Looking up the rest from reference TRBV5-4 and TRBJ1-4 gives the full variable domain: ETGVTQSPTHLIKTRGQQVTLRCSSQSGHNTVSWYQQALGQGPQFIFQYYREEENGRGNFPPRFSGLQFPNYSSELNVNALELDDSALYLCASSWGGSNEKLFFGSGTQLSVL.

The J gene is TRBJ2-2, the V gene TRBV29-1; D unresolved. V dropped 6 bases and J dropped 7 bases, with 12 bases sitting between them. Germline CDR1 and CDR2: SQVTM and ANQGSEA. This CDR3 comprises 12 residues. CDR3 region: CSVAARLGELFF. As DNA, the CDR3 is TGCAGCGTCGCGGCTCGTCTCGGGGAGCTGTTTTTT.

This clone was observed a few times. This chain connects TRBV6-5 to TRBJ1-4; 9 bases align to TRBD1. With 0 bases clipped from V and 8 bases from J, the junction kept 4 bases outside the gene matches. The germline gives CDR1 MNHEY, CDR2 SVGAGI. This CDR3 has 15 residues. The DNA of the CDR3 is TGTGCCAGCAGTTACTCACAGGGGGCGATGGAAAAACTGTTTTTT. Translating gives CASSYSQGAMEKLFF.

CDR3 amino acids: CAWVREGLIYNEQFF. For the CDR3, the DNA is TGTGCCTGGGTCCGGGAGGGCCTCATCTACAATGAGCAGTTCTTC. The chain uses TRBV30 and TRBJ2-1; 8 bases map to TRBD2. The V gene's germline CDR1 is GTSNPN and CDR2 SVGIG (reference sequence). V lost 5 bases and J lost 3; bases outside the gene matches: 9. This CDR3 is built from 15 residues.

The chain employs TRBV28 and TRBJ2-2, with TRBD2 as a possible D gene (5 bases). The CDR3 covers 14 residues. CDR1 and CDR2 (germline): MDHEN, SYDVKM. V was clipped by 7 bases and J by 4 bases, with 13 bases between them. The CDR3: CASIRGLLTGELFF. CDR3 in DNA: TGTGCCAGCATCAGAGGACTCCTCACCGGGGAGCTGTTTTTT.

This clone was seen more than once but under ten times. The gene calls are TRBV9 and TRBJ1-6, with TRBD1 identical over 7 bases. The germline V gene encodes CDR1 SGDLS and CDR2 YYNGEE. The V and J ends lost 4 bases and 3 bases, in that order; junction bases with no gene match: 10. CDR3 length equals 17 residues. CDR3 residues: CASSTERGTDYNSPLHF. CDR3 sequence (DNA): TGTGCCAGCAGCACCGAGAGGGGGACAGACTATAATTCACCCCTCCACTTT.

V is TRBV2 and J is TRBJ2-5; 14 nucleotides agree with TRBD2. There are 17 residues in the CDR3. The trim removed 6 bases at V and 4 bases at J, leaving 10 bases unmatched. Looked up from germline, CDR1 is SNHLY and CDR2 is FYNNEI. Here the CDR3 DNA reads TGTGCCAGCAGGTGGACTAGCGGGAGGCTTAGGAGAGAGACCCAGTACTTC. Translation: CASRWTSGRLRRETQYF.

A few counts support this clone. The CDR3 bases are TGTGCCAGCAGCGTCAGCGGGGGGGCAGAAGATACGCAGTATTTT. This gives the protein CASSVSGGAEDTQYF. The chain employs TRBV9 and TRBJ2-3; 10 bases match TRBD2. J lost 5 bases, V lost 2 bases, and 5 bases had no gene match. CDR3 size: 15 residues. The V gene's germline CDR1 is SGDLS and CDR2 YYNGEE.

The chain joins TRBV7-2 to TRBJ2-2, with TRBD1 matching 9 bases. The CDR3 loop spans 15 amino acids. Germline CDR1 reads SGHTA; CDR2 reads FQGNSA. The trim removed 5 bases at V and 3 bases at J, leaving 4 bases unmatched. The CDR3 is CASSAGQGYTGELFF. The DNA for the CDR3 is TGTGCCAGCAGCGCGGGACAGGGCTACACCGGGGAGCTGTTTTTT.

This clone has only a few counts. The chain recombines TRBV11-2 with TRBJ2-2; TRBD1 aligns across 7 bases. V lost 5 bases, J lost 7 bases, and 4 bases stayed unmatched. Germline V gene data show CDR1 as SGHAT and CDR2 as FQNNGV. The CDR3 length is 13 residues. The CDR3 DNA sequence: TGTGCCAGCAGCATACAGGGGTTCGGGGAGCTGTTTTTT. It yields the protein CASSIQGFGELFF.

There are a few counts of this clone. V is TRBV6-5 and J is TRBJ2-7; D unresolved. V was clipped by 0 bases and J by 2 bases, with 8 bases between them. Germline-derived CDR1 and CDR2 are MNHEY and SVGAGI. The CDR3 extends over 14 amino acids. For the CDR3, the DNA is TGTGCCAGCAGTTACTCAGTAGCCACCTACGAGCAGTACTTC. This codes for CASSYSVATYEQYF.

In its sample, this clone was seen a few times. The chain combines TRBV7-3 with TRBJ2-7; TRBD2 agrees at 10 bases. This CDR3 contains 13 residues. Per germline, CDR1 SGHTA and CDR2 FQGTGA. Trimming cost V 0 bases and J 7 bases; bases outside gene matches: 0. The chain's CDR3 is CASSLTAGGEQYF. In nucleotides, the CDR3 is TGTGCCAGCAGCTTAACAGCGGGAGGGGAGCAGTACTTC.

This sequence joins TRBV5-1 and TRBJ1-1; the D gene is possibly TRBD1 (5 bases). V lost 0 bases and J 1 base, leaving 10 bases between the germline ends. Germline V gives CDR1 SGHRS, CDR2 YFSETQ. The CDR3 covers 15 residues. CDR3 amino acids: CASSLGLTENTEAFF. CDR3 in DNA: TGCGCCAGCAGCTTGGGACTGACAGAGAACACTGAAGCTTTCTTT.

In nucleotides, the CDR3 is TGTGCCAGCAGTGGCCCAAAAGGGGGCGCTTACTACGAGCAGTACTTC. Its translation: CASSGPKGGAYYEQYF. The chain recombines TRBV25-1 with TRBJ2-7, with 7 bases lining up with TRBD1. The CDR3 is made up of 16 amino acids. Germline V gene data show CDR1 as MGHDK and CDR2 as SYGVNS. J was trimmed by 3 bases and V by 4 bases; bases with no gene match: 12.

This rearrangement joins TRBV7-2 to TRBJ1-2, with D possibly matching TRBD1 (6 bases). There are 13 residues in the CDR3. Looked up from germline, CDR1 is SGHTA and CDR2 is FQGNSA. V gave up 5 bases and J gave up 4 bases, with 11 bases separating them. The CDR3 protein is CASSRPTGYGYTF. The CDR3 DNA follows: TGTGCCAGCAGCCGCCCGACAGGCTATGGCTACACCTTC. The complete variable domain, with remaining parts taken from reference TRBV7-2 and TRBJ1-2, reads GAGVSQSPSNKVTEKGKDVELRCDPISGHTALYWYRQSLGQGLEFLIYFQGNSAPDKSGLPSDRFSAERTGGSVSTLTIQRTQQEDSAVYLCASSRPTGYGYTFGSGTRLTVV.